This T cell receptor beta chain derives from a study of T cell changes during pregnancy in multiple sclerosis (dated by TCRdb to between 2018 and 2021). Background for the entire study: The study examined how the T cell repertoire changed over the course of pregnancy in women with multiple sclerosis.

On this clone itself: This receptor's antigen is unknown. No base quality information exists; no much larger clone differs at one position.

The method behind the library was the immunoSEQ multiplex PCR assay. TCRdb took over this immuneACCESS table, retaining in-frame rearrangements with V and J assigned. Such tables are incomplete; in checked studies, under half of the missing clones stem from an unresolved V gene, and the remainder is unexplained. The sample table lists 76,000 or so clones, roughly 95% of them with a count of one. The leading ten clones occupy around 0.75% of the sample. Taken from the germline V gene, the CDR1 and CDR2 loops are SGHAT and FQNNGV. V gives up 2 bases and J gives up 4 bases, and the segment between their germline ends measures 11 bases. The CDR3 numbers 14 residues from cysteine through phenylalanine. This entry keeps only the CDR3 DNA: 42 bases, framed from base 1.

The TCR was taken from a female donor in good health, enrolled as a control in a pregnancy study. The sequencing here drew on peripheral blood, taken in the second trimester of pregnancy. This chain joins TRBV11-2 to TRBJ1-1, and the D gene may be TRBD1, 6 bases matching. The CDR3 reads CASSLRGATTEAFF. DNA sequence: TGTGCCAGCAGCTTACGGGGGGCGACCACTGAAGCTTTCTTT.